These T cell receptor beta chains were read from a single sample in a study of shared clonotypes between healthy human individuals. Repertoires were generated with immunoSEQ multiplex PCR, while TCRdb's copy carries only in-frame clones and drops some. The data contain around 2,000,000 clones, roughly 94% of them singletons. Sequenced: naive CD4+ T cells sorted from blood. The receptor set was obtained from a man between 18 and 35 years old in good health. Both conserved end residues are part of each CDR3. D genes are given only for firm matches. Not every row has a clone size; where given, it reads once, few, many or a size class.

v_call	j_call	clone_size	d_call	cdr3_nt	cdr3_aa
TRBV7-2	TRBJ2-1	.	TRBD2	TGTGCCAGCAGCTCCGACCCAGCGGGGGGGCCTCATGAGCAGTTCTTC	CASSSDPAGGPHEQFF
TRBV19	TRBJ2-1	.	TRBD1	TGTGCCAGTAAGTCACAGGGGAAGGGTCATGAGCAGTTCTTC	CASKSQGKGHEQFF
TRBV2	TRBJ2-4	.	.	TGTGCCTCCCTGAGGGAACTGCAAGCCAAAAACATTCAGTACTTC	CASLRELQAKNIQYF
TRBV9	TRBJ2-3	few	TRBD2	TGTGCCAGCAGCCAAATGACGGGGGGGCGGACAGATACGCAGTATTTT	CASSQMTGGRTDTQYF
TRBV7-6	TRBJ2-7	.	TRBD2	TGTGCCAGCAGCCCCCTAGCGGGGGGTTCCTCCTACGAGCAGTACTTC	CASSPLAGGSSYEQYF
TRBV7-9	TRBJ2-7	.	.	TGTGCCAGCAGCAAGGAAGGGGGGCCCTACGAGCAGTACTTC	CASSKEGGPYEQYF
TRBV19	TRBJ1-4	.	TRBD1	TGTGCCAGTAGAGGAGGACAGGTTAATGAAAAACTGTTTTTT	CASRGGQVNEKLFF
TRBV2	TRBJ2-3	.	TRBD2	TGTGCCAGCAGGGCGGGAGCGGGGGGAAAAGATACGCAGTATTTT	CASRAGAGGKDTQYF
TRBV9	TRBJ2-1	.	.	TGTGCCAGCAGCGTGGGGGGAGCCCTCTGGAATGAGCAGTTCTTC	CASSVGGALWNEQFF
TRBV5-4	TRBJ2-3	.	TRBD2	TGTGCCAGCAGCCGCGGGACTAGCGGGCTAGATACGCAGTATTTT	CASSRGTSGLDTQYF
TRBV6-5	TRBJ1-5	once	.	TGTGCCAGCAGTCCATCCCTCCGGGACCTAGGGCATTTT	CASSPSLRDLGHF
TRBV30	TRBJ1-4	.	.	TGTGCCTCACAGGGACCTAATGAAAAACTGTTTTTT	CASQGPNEKLFF
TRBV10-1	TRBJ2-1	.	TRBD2	TGCGCCAGCAGTAGACTAGCGGGAGGGTACAATGAGCAGTTCTTC	CASSRLAGGYNEQFF
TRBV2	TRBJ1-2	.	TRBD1	TGTGCCAGCAGTGGGGGACAGGGCTATGGCTACACCTTC	CASSGGQGYGYTF
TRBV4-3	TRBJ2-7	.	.	TGCGCCAGCAGCCAAGTCTACTGGTCGACCTACGAGCAGTACTTC	CASSQVYWSTYEQYF
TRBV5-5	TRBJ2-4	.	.	TGTGCCAGCAGCTTCCCCCGGGCGGAAAACATTCAGTACTTC	CASSFPRAENIQYF
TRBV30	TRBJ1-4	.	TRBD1	TGTGCCTGGAGTTCTGGGACAGTTAATGAAAAACTGTTTTTT	CAWSSGTVNEKLFF
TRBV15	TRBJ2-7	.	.	TGTGCCACCAGCAGAGGGACACCCTACGAGCAGTACTTC	CATSRGTPYEQYF
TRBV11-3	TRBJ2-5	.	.	TGTGCCAGCAGCTTAGGGCCACAAGAGACCCAGTACTTC	CASSLGPQETQYF
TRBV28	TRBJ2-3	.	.	TGTGCCAGCAGTTTTGGCCGACAGGTGGGGAAGACAGATACGCAGTATTTT	CASSFGRQVGKTDTQYF
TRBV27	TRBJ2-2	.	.	TGTGCCACCTCTTTAGGGGGGCGTAGCGGGGAGCTGTTTTTT	CATSLGGRSGELFF
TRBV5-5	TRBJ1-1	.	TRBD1	TGTGCCAGCAGCGACTACAGGGGGCCAGTGGAAACTGAAGCTTTCTTT	CASSDYRGPVETEAFF
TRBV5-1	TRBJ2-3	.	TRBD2	TGCGCCAGCAGCTCCGGACTAGCGGGACTCACAGATACGCAGTATTTT	CASSSGLAGLTDTQYF
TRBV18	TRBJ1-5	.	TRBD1	TGTGCCAGCTCACGGGGACAGGGGGATGATCAGCCCCAGCATTTT	CASSRGQGDDQPQHF
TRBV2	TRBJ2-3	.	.	TGTGCCAGCAGTGAAGCTGGGGGGCGGCCCACAGATACGCAGTATTTT	CASSEAGGRPTDTQYF
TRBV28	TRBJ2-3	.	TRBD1	TGTGCCAGCAGTTTGGGGACAGGTACGCAGTATTTT	CASSLGTGTQYF
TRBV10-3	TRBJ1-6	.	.	TGTGCCATCGGGCAGGGGTATAATTCACCCCTCCACTTT	CAIGQGYNSPLHF
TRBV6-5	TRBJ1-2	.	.	TGTGCCAGCAGTTACGCGGCAGCGGCCTATGGCTACACCTTC	CASSYAAAAYGYTF
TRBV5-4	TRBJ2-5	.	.	TGTGCCAGCAGCTTGGCGCCCGTAGAATACCAAGAGACCCAGTACTTC	CASSLAPVEYQETQYF
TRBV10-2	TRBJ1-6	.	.	TGCGCCAGCAGTGAGTCTGAACAGGGCAGGGTGGCCCTCCACTTT	CASSESEQGRVALHF
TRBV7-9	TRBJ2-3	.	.	TGTGCCAGCAGCTTGGTAGGGACTGTGAGCGATACGCAGTATTTT	CASSLVGTVSDTQYF
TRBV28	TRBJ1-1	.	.	TGTGCCAGCAGCCACCCGGGGGAGGGGAACACTGAAGCTTTCTTT	CASSHPGEGNTEAFF
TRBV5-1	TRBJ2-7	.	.	TGCGCCAGCTCCGAAGGGTTTGGCTACGAGCAGTACTTC	CASSEGFGYEQYF
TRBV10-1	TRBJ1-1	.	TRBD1	TGCGCCAGCAGACAGGGGATGAACACTGAAGCTTTCTTT	CASRQGMNTEAFF
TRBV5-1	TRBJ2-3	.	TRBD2	TGCGCCAGCAGCCCCGGGACTAGAATTGTGGCAGATACGCAGTATTTT	CASSPGTRIVADTQYF
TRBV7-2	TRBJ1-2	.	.	TGTGCCAGCAGCTTTACCAGCTTTTCCTATGGCTACACCTTC	CASSFTSFSYGYTF
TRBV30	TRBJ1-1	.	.	TGTGCCTGGAGTGTTGTCGGGAACACTGAAGCTTTCTTT	CAWSVVGNTEAFF
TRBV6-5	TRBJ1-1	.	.	TGTGCCAGTGGACAGTTGCTGAACACTGAAGCTTTCTTT	CASGQLLNTEAFF
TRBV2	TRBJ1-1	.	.	TGTGCCAGCAGGGGAGCGTCCGGTGGCACTGAAGCTTTCTTT	CASRGASGGTEAFF
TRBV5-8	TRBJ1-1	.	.	TGTGCCAGCAGCCAAGGGGTGTTTAAAGCTTTCTTT	CASSQGVFKAFF
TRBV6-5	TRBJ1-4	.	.	TGTGCCAGCAGTTACTCTGGGGGTGGTGAAAAACTGTTTTTT	CASSYSGGGEKLFF
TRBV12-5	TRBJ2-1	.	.	TGTGCTAGTGGTTTGACACCCCTATACAATGAGCAGTTCTTC	CASGLTPLYNEQFF
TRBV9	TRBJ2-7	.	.	TGTGCCAGCAGCGAACAGGGTCAGGACGAGCAGTACTTC	CASSEQGQDEQYF
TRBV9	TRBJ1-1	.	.	TGTGCCAGCAGTCAAGCAGGGGTGAACACTGAAGCTTTCTTT	CASSQAGVNTEAFF
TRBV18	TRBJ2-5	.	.	TGTGCCAGCTCACCGGACTTTACTAAAGAGACCCAGTACTTC	CASSPDFTKETQYF
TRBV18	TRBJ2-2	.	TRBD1	TGTGCCAGCTCACCACTTGACAGGGGAAGCACCGGGGAGCTGTTTTTT	CASSPLDRGSTGELFF
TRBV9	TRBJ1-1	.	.	TGTGCCAGCAGCGTAGGGCAGGCCACTGAAGCTTTCTTT	CASSVGQATEAFF
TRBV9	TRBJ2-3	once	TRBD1	TGTGCCAGCAGCTCTACCGAGGGGGCGGCAGATACGCAGTATTTT	CASSSTEGAADTQYF
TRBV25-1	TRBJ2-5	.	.	TGTGCCAGCAGTGAGGCGGGCACGACGAGCCAAGAGACCCAGTACTTC	CASSEAGTTSQETQYF
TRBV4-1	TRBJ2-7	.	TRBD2	TGCGCCAGCAGCCAAGTTCCTAGCGGGGGGCCCGACTACGAGCAGTACTTC	CASSQVPSGGPDYEQYF
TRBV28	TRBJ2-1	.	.	TGTGCCAGCAGCTCCCAGTGGGAGCAGTTCTTC	CASSSQWEQFF